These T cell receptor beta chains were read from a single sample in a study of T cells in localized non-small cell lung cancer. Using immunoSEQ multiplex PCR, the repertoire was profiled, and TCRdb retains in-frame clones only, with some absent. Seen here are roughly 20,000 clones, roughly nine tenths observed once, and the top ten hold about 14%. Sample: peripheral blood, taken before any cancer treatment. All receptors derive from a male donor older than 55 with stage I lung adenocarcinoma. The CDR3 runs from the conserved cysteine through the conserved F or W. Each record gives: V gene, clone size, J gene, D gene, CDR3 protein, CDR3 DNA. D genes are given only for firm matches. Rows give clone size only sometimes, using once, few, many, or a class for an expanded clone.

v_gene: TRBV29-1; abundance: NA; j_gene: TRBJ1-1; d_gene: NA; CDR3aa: CSVEEAGMNTEAFF; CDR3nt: TGCAGCGTTGAAGAGGCAGGCATGAACACTGAAGCTTTCTTT
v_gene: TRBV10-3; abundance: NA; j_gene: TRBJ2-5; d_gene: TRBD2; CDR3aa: CAISGRGETQYF; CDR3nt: TGTGCCATCAGCGGGCGGGGGGAGACCCAGTACTTC
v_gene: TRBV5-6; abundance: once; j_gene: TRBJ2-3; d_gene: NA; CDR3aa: CASSLGSGTDTQYF; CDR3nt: TGTGCCAGCAGCTTGGGATCCGGCACAGATACGCAGTATTTT
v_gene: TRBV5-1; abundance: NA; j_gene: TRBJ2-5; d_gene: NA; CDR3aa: CASSLAVEAYKTQYF; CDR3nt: TGCGCCAGCAGCTTGGCGGTGGAGGCGTACAAGACCCAGTACTTC
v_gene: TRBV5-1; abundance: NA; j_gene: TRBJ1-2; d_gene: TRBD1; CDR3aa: CASSRDRGKDYGYTF; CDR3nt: TGCGCCAGCAGCCGAGACAGGGGGAAAGACTATGGCTACACCTTC
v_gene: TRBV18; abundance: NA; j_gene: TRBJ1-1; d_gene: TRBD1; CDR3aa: CASSPPGQGFDFSEAFF; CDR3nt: TGTGCCAGCTCACCACCGGGACAGGGTTTTGATTTCTCTGAAGCTTTCTTT
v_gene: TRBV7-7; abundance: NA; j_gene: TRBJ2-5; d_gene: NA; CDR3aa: CASSAGLSETQYF; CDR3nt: TGTGCCAGCAGCGCAGGGTTGTCGGAGACCCAGTACTTC
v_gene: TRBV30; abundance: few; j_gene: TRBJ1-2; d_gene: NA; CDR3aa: CAWSTSDYGYTF; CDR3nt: TGTGCCTGGAGTACGTCTGACTATGGCTACACCTTC
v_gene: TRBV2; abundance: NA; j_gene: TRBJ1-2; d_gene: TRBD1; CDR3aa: CASSASGQVAYGYTF; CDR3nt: TGTGCCAGCAGTGCCTCGGGACAGGTGGCTTATGGCTACACCTTC
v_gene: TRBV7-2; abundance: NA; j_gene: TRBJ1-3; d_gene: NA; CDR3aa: CASRPALGGGNTIYF; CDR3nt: TGTGCCAGCAGACCGGCTCTTGGGGGAGGAAACACCATATATTTT
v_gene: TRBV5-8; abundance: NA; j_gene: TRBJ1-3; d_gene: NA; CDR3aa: CASSGDRRQGNTIYF; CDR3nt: TGTGCCAGCAGCGGAGACCGGCGACAAGGAAACACCATATATTTT
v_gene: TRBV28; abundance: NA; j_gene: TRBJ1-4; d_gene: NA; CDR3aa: CASSDGNSNEKLFF; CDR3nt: TGTGCCAGCAGTGATGGGAACTCTAATGAAAAACTGTTTTTT
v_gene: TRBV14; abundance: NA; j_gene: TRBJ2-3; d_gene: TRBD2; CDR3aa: CASSPGLAGADTQYF; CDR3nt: TGTGCCAGCAGCCCCGGACTAGCGGGGGCCGATACGCAGTATTTT
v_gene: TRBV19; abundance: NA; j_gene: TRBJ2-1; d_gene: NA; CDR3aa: CASTRGTDRLNEQFF; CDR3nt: TGTGCCAGTACAAGAGGGACGGACCGTTTGAATGAGCAGTTCTTC
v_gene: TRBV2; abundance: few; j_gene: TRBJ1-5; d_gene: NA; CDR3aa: CASSDRNQPQHF; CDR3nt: TGTGCCAGCAGTGACCGTAATCAGCCCCAGCATTTT
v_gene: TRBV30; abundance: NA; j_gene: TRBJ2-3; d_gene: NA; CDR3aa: CAWSGGQPTDTQYF; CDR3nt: TGTGCCTGGAGTGGGGGGCAACCCACAGATACGCAGTATTTT
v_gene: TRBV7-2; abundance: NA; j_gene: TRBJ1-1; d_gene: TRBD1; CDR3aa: CASSPDRANTEAFF; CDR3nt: TGTGCCAGCAGCCCCGACAGGGCGAACACTGAAGCTTTCTTT
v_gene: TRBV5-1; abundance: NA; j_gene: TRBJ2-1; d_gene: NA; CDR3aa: CASSFGGQIYNEQFF; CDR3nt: TGCGCCAGCAGCTTCGGGGGACAGATCTACAATGAGCAGTTCTTC
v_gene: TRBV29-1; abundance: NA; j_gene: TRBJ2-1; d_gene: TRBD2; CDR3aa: CSVEGSGRGNEQFF; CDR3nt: TGCAGCGTTGAGGGTAGCGGGAGAGGCAATGAGCAGTTCTTC
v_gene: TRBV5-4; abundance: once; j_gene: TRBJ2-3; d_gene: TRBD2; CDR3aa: CASSLSRGGRTDTQYF; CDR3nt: TGTGCCAGCAGCTTATCGCGGGGGGGCCGCACAGATACGCAGTATTTT
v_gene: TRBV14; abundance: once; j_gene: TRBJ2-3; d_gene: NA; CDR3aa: CASSRGLRSDTQYF; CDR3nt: TGTGCCAGCAGCCGTGGACTGAGGTCAGATACGCAGTATTTT
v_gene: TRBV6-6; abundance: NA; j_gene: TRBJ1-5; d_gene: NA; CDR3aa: CASSYRGERNQPQHF; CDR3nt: TGTGCCAGCAGTTACCGCGGGGAACGCAATCAGCCCCAGCATTTT
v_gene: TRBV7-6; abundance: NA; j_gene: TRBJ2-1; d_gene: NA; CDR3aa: CASSAGAIDEQFF; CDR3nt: TGTGCCAGCAGCGCCGGGGCAATTGATGAGCAGTTCTTC
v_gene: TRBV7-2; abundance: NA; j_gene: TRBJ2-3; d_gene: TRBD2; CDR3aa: CASSPRLAGGRGDTQYF; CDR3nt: TGTGCCAGCAGCCCACGACTAGCGGGGGGGCGGGGAGATACGCAGTATTTT
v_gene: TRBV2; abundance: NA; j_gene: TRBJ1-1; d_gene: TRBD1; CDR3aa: CATITGGTEAFF; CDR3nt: TGTGCCACTATTACAGGGGGGACTGAAGCTTTCTTT
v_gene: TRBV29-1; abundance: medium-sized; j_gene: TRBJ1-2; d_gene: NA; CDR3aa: CSVDGGRGGYTF; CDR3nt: TGCAGCGTTGACGGGGGCCGTGGCGGCTACACCTTC
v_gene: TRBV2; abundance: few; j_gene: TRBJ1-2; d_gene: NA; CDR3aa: CASNQGNYGYTF; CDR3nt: TGTGCCAGCAATCAGGGAAACTATGGCTACACCTTC